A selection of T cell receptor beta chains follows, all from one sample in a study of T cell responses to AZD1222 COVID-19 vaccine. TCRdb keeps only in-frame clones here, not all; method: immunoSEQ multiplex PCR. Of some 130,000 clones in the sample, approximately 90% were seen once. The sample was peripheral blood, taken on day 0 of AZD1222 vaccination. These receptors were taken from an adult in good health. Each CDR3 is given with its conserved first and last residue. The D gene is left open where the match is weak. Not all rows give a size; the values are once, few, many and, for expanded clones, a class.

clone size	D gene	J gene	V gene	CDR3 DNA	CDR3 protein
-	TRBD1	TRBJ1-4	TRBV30	TGTGCCTGGAGTAACTTGAGGACAGGGAATGAAAAACTGTTTTTT	CAWSNLRTGNEKLFF
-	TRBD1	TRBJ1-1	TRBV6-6	TGTGCCAGCAGTTACCCGGACAGGGCCAGGGCTGAAGCTTTCTTT	CASSYPDRARAEAFF
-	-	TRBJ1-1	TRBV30	TGTGCCTGGAGCGTAAGGGGGAACACTGAAGCTTTCTTT	CAWSVRGNTEAFF
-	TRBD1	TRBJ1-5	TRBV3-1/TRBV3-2	TGTGCCAGCAGCCCCAGGGGGCAGCCCCAGCATTTT	CASSPRGQPQHF
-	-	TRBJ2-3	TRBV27	TGTGCCAGCAGTTTGGTTGTGGAAGATACGCAGTATTTT	CASSLVVEDTQYF
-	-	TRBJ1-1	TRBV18	TGTGCCAGCCGGAGCGGGGCCAACACTGAAGCTTTCTTT	CASRSGANTEAFF
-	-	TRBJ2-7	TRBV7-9	TGTGCCAGCAGCCCCCGGGACCACTCCTACGAGCAGTACTTC	CASSPRDHSYEQYF
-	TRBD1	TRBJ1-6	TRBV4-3	TGCGCCAGCAGCCAAGACCTTGGAGGGGGCTCATATAATTCACCCCTCCACTTT	CASSQDLGGGSYNSPLHF
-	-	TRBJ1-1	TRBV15	TGTGCCACCAGCAGAGACAAGAGGGGAGGGACTGAAGCTTTCTTT	CATSRDKRGGTEAFF
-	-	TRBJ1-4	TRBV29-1	TGCAGCGTTCGGGGGGGGAAAAAACTGTTTTTT	CSVRGGKKLFF
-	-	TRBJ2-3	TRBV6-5	TGTGCCAGCAGTTCAAAGAGCGGGGAGGGGGCAGATACGCAGTATTTT	CASSSKSGEGADTQYF
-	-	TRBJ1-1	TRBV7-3	TGTGCCAGCAGCTTAACCACTGAAGCTTTCTTT	CASSLTTEAFF
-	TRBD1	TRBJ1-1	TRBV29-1	TGCAGCGTTGAAGTGAGGGGGCGAGGGACTGAAGCTTTCTTT	CSVEVRGRGTEAFF
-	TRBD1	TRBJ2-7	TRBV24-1	TGTGCCACCAGTGGGGACAGGTCCTACGAGCAGTACTTC	CATSGDRSYEQYF
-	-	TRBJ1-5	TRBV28	TGTGCCAGCAGTTCGGACTCGCAGCCCCAGCATTTT	CASSSDSQPQHF
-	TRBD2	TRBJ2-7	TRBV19	TGTGCCAGTAGTAGCCCCGGGGGGATTACCTACGAGCAGTACTTC	CASSSPGGITYEQYF
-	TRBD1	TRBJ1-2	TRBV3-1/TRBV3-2	TGTGCCAGCAGCCAAGAAGCGACAGGGGGCTACTATGGCTACACCTTC	CASSQEATGGYYGYTF
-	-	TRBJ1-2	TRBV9	TGTGCCAGCAGCGTTAGTGGGGCGGACGCTGGCTACACCTTC	CASSVSGADAGYTF
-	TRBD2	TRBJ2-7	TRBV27	TGTGCCAGCAGTTTATCTAGCGGGAGTCCCTACGAGCAGTACTTC	CASSLSSGSPYEQYF
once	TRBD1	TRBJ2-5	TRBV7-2	TGTGCCAGCACTCGAACAGGGGGCGCAGGTGAGACCCAGTACTTC	CASTRTGGAGETQYF
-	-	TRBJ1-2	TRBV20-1	TGCAGTGCCACAGATAGTAAGGGCTACACCTTC	CSATDSKGYTF
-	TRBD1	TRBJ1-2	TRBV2	TGTGCCAACCGCGGCAGGGGGTATGGCTACACCTTC	CANRGRGYGYTF
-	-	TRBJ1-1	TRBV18	TGTGCCAGCTCACCGCACACGGCGGAAAACACTGAAGCTTTCTTT	CASSPHTAENTEAFF
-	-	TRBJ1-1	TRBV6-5	TGTGCCAGCAGTTACAATCGGCAGGAAGCTTTCTTT	CASSYNRQEAFF
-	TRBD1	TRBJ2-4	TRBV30	TGTGCCTGGAGTGTTGGGGACAGGCCCCCACGGGCGGAAAACATTCAGTACTTC	CAWSVGDRPPRAENIQYF
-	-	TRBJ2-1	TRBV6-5	TGTGCCAGCAGTTACTCGCGCAGGGTGGGGAATGAGCAGTTCTTC	CASSYSRRVGNEQFF
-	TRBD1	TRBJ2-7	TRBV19	TGTGCCAGCTCCTCGGGACAGGGATACTACGAGCAGTACTTC	CASSSGQGYYEQYF
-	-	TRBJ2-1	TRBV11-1	TGTGCCAGCACGCAAAACAGGGTGTTAGGGAATGTTGAGCAGTTCTTC	CASTQNRVLGNVEQFF
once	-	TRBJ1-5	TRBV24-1	TGTGCCACCAGGACCCGAAGGGTCCGTAGTGGCAATCAGCCCCAGCATTTT	CATRTRRVRSGNQPQHF
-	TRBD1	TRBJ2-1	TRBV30	TGTGCCTGGAGGGGGGGACAGGGAGGCGACAATGAGCAGTTCTTC	CAWRGGQGGDNEQFF
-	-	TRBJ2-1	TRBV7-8	TGTGCCAGCAGCTATTACAGATTTGGCTCCTACAATGAGCAGTTCTTC	CASSYYRFGSYNEQFF
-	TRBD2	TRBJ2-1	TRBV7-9	TGTGCCAGCAGTCCGACTAGCGGCCACAATGAGCAGTTCTTC	CASSPTSGHNEQFF
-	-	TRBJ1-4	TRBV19	TGTGCCAGTAGGGGGACGGCAACTACGGGTGAAAAACTGTTTTTT	CASRGTATTGEKLFF
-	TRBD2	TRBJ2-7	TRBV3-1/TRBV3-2	TGTGCCAGCAGCCAAGAGGCAGCGGGGGGGTACGAGCAGTACTTC	CASSQEAAGGYEQYF
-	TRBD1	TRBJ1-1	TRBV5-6	TGTGCCAGCAGCTTAGTCGACAGGGACACTGAAGCTTTCTTT	CASSLVDRDTEAFF
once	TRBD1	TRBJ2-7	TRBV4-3	TGCGCCAGCAGCCAAGATCTGGCCGAATCGGGACAGGACCACTACGAGCAGTACTTC	CASSQDLAESGQDHYEQYF
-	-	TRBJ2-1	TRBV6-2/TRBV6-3	TGTGCCAGCAGTTACGATCCCTCCAATTCTTGGGATGCCTACAATGAGCAGTTCTTC	CASSYDPSNSWDAYNEQFF
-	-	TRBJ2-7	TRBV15	TGTGCCACCAGCAGAGAGGTGGGGTCCTCCTACGAGCAGTACTTC	CATSREVGSSYEQYF
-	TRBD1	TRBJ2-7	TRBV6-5	TGTGCCAGCAGCCGTGACCAGGGGGCTTGGGAGCAGTACTTC	CASSRDQGAWEQYF
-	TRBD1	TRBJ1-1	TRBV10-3	TGTGCCGTGGGACAGCTGAACACTGAAGCTTTCTTT	CAVGQLNTEAFF